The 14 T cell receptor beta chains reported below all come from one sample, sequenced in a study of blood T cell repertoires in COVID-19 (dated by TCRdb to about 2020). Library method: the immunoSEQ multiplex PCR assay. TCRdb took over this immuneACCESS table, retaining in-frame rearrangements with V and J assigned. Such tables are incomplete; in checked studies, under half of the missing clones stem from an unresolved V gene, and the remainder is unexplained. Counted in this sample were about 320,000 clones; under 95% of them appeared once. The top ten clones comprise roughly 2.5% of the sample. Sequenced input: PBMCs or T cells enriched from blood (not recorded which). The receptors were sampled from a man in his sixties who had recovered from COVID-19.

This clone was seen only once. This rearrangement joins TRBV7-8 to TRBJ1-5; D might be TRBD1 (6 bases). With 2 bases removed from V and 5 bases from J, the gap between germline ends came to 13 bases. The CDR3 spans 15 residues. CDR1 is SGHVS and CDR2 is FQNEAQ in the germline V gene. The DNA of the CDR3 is TGTGCCAGCAGCTTACTAACAGGGTCTCATCAGCCCCAGCATTTT. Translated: CASSLLTGSHQPQHF. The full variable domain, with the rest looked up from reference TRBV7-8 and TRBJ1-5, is GAGVSQSPRYKVAKRGQDVALRCDPISGHVSLFWYQQALGQGPEFLTYFQNEAQLDKSGLPSDRFFAERPEGSVSTLKIQRTQQEDSAVYLCASSLLTGSHQPQHFGDGTRLSIL.

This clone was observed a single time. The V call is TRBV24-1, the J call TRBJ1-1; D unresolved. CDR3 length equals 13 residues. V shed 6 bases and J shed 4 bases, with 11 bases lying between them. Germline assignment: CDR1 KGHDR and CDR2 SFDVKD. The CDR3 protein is CATSREAGTEAFF. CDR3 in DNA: TGTGCCACCAGTCGGGAGGCGGGCACTGAAGCTTTCTTT.

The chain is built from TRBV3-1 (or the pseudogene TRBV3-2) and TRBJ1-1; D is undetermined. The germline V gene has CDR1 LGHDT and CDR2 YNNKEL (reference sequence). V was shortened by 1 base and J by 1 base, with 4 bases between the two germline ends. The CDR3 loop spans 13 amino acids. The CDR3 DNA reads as TGTGCCAGCAGCCAAGTCAAGAACACTGAAGCTTTCTTT. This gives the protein CASSQVKNTEAFF.

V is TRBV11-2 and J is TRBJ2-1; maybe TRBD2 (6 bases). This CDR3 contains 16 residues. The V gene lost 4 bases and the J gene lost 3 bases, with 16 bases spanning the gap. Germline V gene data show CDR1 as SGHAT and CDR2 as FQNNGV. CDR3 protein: CASSSVGGSFYNEQFF. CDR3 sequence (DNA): TGTGCCAGCAGCTCCGTTGGGGGGTCTTTCTACAATGAGCAGTTCTTC. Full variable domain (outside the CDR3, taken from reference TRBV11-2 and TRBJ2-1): EAGVAQSPRYKIIEKRQSVAFWCNPISGHATLYWYQQILGQGPKLLIQFQNNGVVDDSQLPKDRFSAERLKGVDSTLKIQPAKLEDSAVYLCASSSVGGSFYNEQFFGPGTRLTVL.

The CDR3 region is CATSGPDRGKPQHF. DNA for the CDR3: TGTGCCACCAGTGGACCAGACAGGGGCAAGCCCCAGCATTTT. The V and J genes are TRBV24-1 and TRBJ1-5; TRBD1 matches at 8 bases. Germline V lookup: CDR1 KGHDR, CDR2 SFDVKD. V shed 5 bases and J 8 bases; nucleotides not matched to a gene: 7. The CDR3 consists of 14 residues.

DNA of the CDR3: TGTGCCACCCAACCTCCAGGCCCCGCAATAGAGACCCAGTACTTC. This gives the protein CATQPPGPAIETQYF. The chain joins TRBV28 to TRBJ2-5; D not certain. The germline CDR1 and CDR2 sequences are MDHEN and SYDVKM. Trimming left V 10 bases short and J 4 bases short, with 22 bases between. This CDR3 has 15 residues.

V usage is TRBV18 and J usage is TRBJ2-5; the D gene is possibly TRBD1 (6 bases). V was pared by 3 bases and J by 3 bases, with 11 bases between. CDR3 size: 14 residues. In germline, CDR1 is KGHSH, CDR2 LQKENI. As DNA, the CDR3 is TGTGCCAGCTCACCCGGACAGCTCGAAGAGACCCAGTACTTC. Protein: CASSPGQLEETQYF.

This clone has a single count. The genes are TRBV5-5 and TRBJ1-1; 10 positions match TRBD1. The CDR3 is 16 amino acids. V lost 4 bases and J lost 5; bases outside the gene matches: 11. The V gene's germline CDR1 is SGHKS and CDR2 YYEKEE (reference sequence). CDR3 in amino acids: CASSPGQGRRGTEAFF. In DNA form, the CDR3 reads TGTGCCAGCAGCCCGGGACAGGGGAGGAGGGGGACTGAAGCTTTCTTT.

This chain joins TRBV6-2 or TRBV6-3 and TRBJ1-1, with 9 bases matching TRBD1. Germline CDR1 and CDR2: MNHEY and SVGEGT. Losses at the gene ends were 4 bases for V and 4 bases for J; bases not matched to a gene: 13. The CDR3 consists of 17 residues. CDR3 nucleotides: TGTGCCAGCAGTTCCCGGACAGGGGCTTTGTCGAGCACTGAAGCTTTCTTT. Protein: CASSSRTGALSSTEAFF.

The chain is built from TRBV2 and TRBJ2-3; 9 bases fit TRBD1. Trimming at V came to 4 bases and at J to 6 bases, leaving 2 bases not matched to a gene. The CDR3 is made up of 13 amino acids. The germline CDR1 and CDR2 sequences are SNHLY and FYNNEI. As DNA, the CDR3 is TGTGCCAGCAGTGGACAGGGGGTTGATACGCAGTATTTT. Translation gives CASSGQGVDTQYF.

CDR3 in amino acids: CASSHNSRGRSEKLFF. CDR3 nucleotide sequence: TGCGCCAGCAGCCACAACTCCAGGGGGCGAAGTGAAAAACTGTTTTTT. The chain combines TRBV4-3 with TRBJ1-4, with 8 nucleotides matching TRBD1. The V and J ends lost 3 bases and 7 bases, in that order; junction bases with no gene match: 10. This CDR3 contains 16 residues. Germline-derived CDR1 and CDR2 are LGHNA and YSLEER.

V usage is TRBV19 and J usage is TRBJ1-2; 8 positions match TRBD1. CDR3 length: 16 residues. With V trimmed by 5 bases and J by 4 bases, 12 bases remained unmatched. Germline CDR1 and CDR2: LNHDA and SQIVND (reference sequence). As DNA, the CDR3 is TGTGCCAGTAGTCAAATCGCCGCAGGGGGCCCCTATGGCTACACCTTC. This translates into CASSQIAAGGPYGYTF.

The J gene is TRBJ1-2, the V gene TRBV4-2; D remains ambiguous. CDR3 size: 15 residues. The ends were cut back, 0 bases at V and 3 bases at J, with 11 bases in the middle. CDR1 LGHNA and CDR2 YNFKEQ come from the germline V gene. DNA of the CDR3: TGTGCCAGCAGCCAAGATCTGGGCACCTACTATGGCTACACCTTC. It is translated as CASSQDLGTYYGYTF.

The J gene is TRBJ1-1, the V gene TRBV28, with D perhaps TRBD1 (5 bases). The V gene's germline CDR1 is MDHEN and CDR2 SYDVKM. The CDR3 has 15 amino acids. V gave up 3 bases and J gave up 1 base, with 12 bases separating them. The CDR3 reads CASSFGGIGNTEAFF. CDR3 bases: TGTGCCAGCAGTTTCGGGGGAATTGGGAACACTGAAGCTTTCTTT.